The following is a T cell receptor (beta chain) sequence with its context. The data stem from a study of blood T cell repertoires in COVID-19. Study-wide context: The samples span acute and convalescent COVID-19 from the United States, Italy and Spain. In each case, the material was cDNA or gDNA derived from T cells, B-cell-depleted T cells, or PBMCs.

TCRdb keeps only in-frame clones here, not all; method: immunoSEQ multiplex PCR. The sample carries some 250,000 clones, 86% recorded once. Recruits, aged about 18 to 90 years, lived in 20 to 30 US areas. This receptor was taken from a woman aged 40 to 49 with acute COVID-19. Sequencing was performed on PBMCs or T cells enriched from blood (not recorded which).

CDR3 region: CASSPPTGGATEAFF. CDR3 nucleotide sequence: TGTGCCAGCTCACCACCAACAGGAGGGGCGACTGAAGCTTTCTTT. The chain has TRBV18 and TRBJ1-1; TRBD1 is a possible D gene (5 bases). V was shortened by 0 bases and J by 5 bases, with 13 bases between the two germline ends. The CDR3 is made up of 15 amino acids. The germline V gene encodes CDR1 KGHSH and CDR2 LQKENI.